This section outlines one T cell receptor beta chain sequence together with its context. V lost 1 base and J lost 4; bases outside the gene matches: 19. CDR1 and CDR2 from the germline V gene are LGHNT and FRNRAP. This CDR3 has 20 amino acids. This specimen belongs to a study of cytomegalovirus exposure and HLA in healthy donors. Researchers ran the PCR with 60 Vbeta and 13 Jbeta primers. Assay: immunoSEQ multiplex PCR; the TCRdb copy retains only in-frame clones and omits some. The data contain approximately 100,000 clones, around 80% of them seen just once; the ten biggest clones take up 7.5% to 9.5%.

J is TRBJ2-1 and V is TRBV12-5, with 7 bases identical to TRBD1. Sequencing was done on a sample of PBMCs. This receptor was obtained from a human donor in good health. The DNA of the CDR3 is TGTGCTAGTGGTTTGGGCCCTAAGGACAGGAGTCAAATGGGATACAATGAGCAGTTCTTC. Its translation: CASGLGPKDRSQMGYNEQFF.